This record looks at one T cell receptor (beta chain) sequence and its context. The sample originates from a study of response to subunit inactivated influenza vaccine. TCRdb re-called the RT-PCR reads with MiXCR, one entry per CDR3 protein. The sample has under 200,000 distinct CDR3 sequences, approximately 12% seen once. Germline V gene sequence: CDR1 SGHNT, CDR2 YENEEA. Trimming left V 3 bases short and J 5 bases short, with 8 bases between. There are 12 residues in the CDR3. This same sample was also part of a study on T cells expressing NK-cell markers. This second study says: The authors generated TCR beta cDNA through 5'RACE template switching with UMIs. The dominant NKG2C+ clonotypes represented about 1.0-7.0% of CD8+ T cells in six donors. Once again these clonotypes came out on top in the CD3+CD56-NKG2C+ fraction of a handful of donors. The study left the HCMV specificity of expanded NKG2C+ T cell clones unresolved.

The input for sequencing was CD8+ T cells sorted from PBMCs, taken about 13 days after vaccination. This clonotype was obtained from a man aged 50-59 years who received an inactivated influenza vaccine. This rearrangement joins TRBV11-3 to TRBJ2-7; possible D gene TRBD1, 5 bases. The CDR3 here is CASSFGHNEQYF. In nucleotides, the CDR3 is TGTGCCAGCAGCTTTGGACACAACGAGCAGTACTTC. Full variable domain (remainder filled in from reference TRBV11-3 and TRBJ2-7): EAGVVQSPRYKIIEKKQPVAFWCNPISGHNTLYWYLQNLGQGPELLIRYENEEAVDDSQLPKDRFSAERLKGVDSTLKIQPAELGDSAVYLCASSFGHNEQYFGPGTRLTVT.